Each of the 2 T cell receptor beta chains below was sequenced from the same sample in a study of cytomegalovirus exposure and HLA in healthy donors. Only in-frame clones appear in the TCRdb table, and some are missing; sequencing was by immunoSEQ multiplex PCR. The sample lists 120,000 or so clones; roughly nine tenths were seen once. Input material: PBMCs. The receptor set was obtained from a woman aged 18-29 years in good health and CMV-seronegative.

The V and J genes are TRBV28 and TRBJ1-5; D remains ambiguous. The CDR3 has 16 residues. V was clipped by 6 bases and J by 9 bases, with 24 bases between them. Looked up from germline, CDR1 is MDHEN and CDR2 is SYDVKM. The CDR3 DNA sequence: TGTGCCAGCAGCGGCCCTTCGGACGGGCTCGGGAGGCCCCAGCATTTT. It is translated as CASSGPSDGLGRPQHF.

V usage is TRBV21-1 and J usage is TRBJ2-5; the table's D call, TRBD2, has no DNA check behind it. TRBV21-1 is deemed a pseudogene. CDR3 length: 18 residues. CDR3 in amino acids: CASSNLTMGGSGRETQYF. CDR3 nucleotide sequence: TGTGCCAGCAGCAATCTCACCATGGGGGGTAGCGGACGAGAGACCCAGTACTTC.